This T cell receptor (beta chain) was identified in a study of cytomegalovirus exposure and HLA in healthy donors. Germline assignment: CDR1 SNHLY and CDR2 FYNNEI. Trimming took 2 bases from V and 6 from J; bases not matched to a gene: 12. The CDR3 is 17 residues long. Study findings and constraints: Later work showed greater clonal expansion in HLA-associated TCR beta chains than in equally common others. A missense DCLRE1C variant was associated with V- and J-gene trimming of TCR beta chains in a later analysis, and an independent cohort replicated the association.

Primers included in the PCR were 60 Vbeta and 13 Jbeta primers. Data came from immunoSEQ multiplex PCR; TCRdb stores just in-frame clones and leaves some out. The sample yields over 90,000 clones, 55% to 75% seen once. Turning to this clone: What it binds is unknown.

Material: PBMCs. The sequence came from a woman aged 45-59 years in good health and CMV-seropositive. The rearrangement links TRBV2 to TRBJ2-1, with 8 bases identical to TRBD2. The CDR3 reads CASSERTGREEGNEQFF. CDR3 nucleotides: TGTGCCAGCAGTGAACGGACGGGGCGGGAGGAGGGCAATGAGCAGTTCTTC.